The present T cell receptor (beta chain) was sequenced within a study of T-cell reconstitution after alpha-beta-depleted transplantation in children (TCRdb year 2016). In terms of the full investigation: The study quantitatively tracked T-cell immune reconstitution after TCRalphabeta/CD19-depleted allogeneic hematopoietic cell transplantation in children using TCR repertoire profiling.

Concerning this clonotype itself: Its antigen specificity is not known. One junction end does not reproduce the germline sequence, and a read error may be involved.

Counted from cysteine to phenylalanine, this CDR3 has 14 amino acids. Only the CDR3 DNA is retained, 42 bases long and in frame from the first base. The CDR1 and CDR2 encoded by the germline V gene are KGHDR and SFDVKD. Library preparation was by PCR. For sequencing, an Illumina HiSeq 2500 was employed. Molecular barcoding was employed in the preparation of TCR libraries, with unique molecular identifiers being used to normalize TCRbeta repertoire quantification. TCRdb redid the processing of the public reads, applying fastp at Q25 and MiXCR, and retained in-frame beta chains. Every CDR3 protein is listed once, alongside the most common genes and DNA of its rows. This sample gives roughly 590,000 distinct CDR3 sequences in total; roughly 15% of them show up just once. The ten largest clones take up 1.1% of the sample.

Recombination linked TRBV24-1 to TRBJ2-2; the D gene is tentatively TRBD1 or TRBD2, each matching 5 bases. The receptor comes from a human donor who donated a stem cell graft to a child with acute myeloid leukemia. The sequences come from PBMCs from the stem cell graft donor, collected from the stem cell graft. The CDR3 in this case is CATSEAGWTGDLFF. The sequenced DNA: TGTGCCACCAGTGAAGCAGGGTGGACCGGGGATCTGTTTTTT.